Each of the 4 T cell receptor beta chains below was sequenced from the same sample in a study of CD8+ T cells in alopecia areata. Extracted RNA was reverse transcribed into cDNA, the sequencing template. The protocol was immunoSEQ multiplex PCR, while the TCRdb copy is restricted to in-frame clones and leaves out a portion. Listed for the sample are roughly 260,000 clones, none seen a single time. Cutaneous lymph nodes were pooled and cells sorted by CD4, CD8alpha, NKG2D, NKG2ACE and more. The sequenced material came from CD4+ T cells sorted from a lymph node. Source of these receptors: a C3H/HeJ mouse with alopecia areata. The MHC haplotype of the strain is H2-k.

This clone was detected only a few times. Each gene name is a mouse one. The missing CDR3 end, 4 residues past where the read stops, is filled in from the germline J gene. This sequence joins TRBV13-2 and TRBJ2-2, with a weak D call TRBD1 (6 bases). The CDR3 sequence is 17 residues long. V was shortened by 1 base and J by 1 base, with 14 bases between the two germline ends. Germline V gene lookup returns CDR1 NNHNN and CDR2 SYGAGS (reference sequence). CDR3 in amino acids: CASGDWLQGKNTGQLYF. The CDR3 DNA, read in part, is TGTGCCAGCGGTGATTGGTTGCAGGGGAAAAACACCGGG.

To note about this clone: Gene names refer to mouse genes. Coverage ceases 4 residues before the CDR3 finishes, and the germline J gene fills in the end. At the DNA level, this CDR3 is encoded by other sequences in the same sample as well. The gene calls are TRBV1 and TRBJ1-1; TRBD1 agrees at 7 bases. The CDR3 is made up of 13 amino acids. Trimming took 3 bases from V and 3 from J; bases not matched to a gene: 1. From germline, CDR1 is NSQYPW and CDR2 LRSPGD (reference sequence). The CDR3 sequence is CTCSAGQDTEVFF. The DNA read from the CDR3 is TGCACCTGCAGTGCCGGACAGGACACA.

A word on this clone: Gene names refer to mouse genes. The CDR3 extends 4 residues past the end of the read, so its final part is completed from the germline J gene. The V call is TRBV19, the J call TRBJ2-3; 7 bases are a match to TRBD1. Germline V lookup: CDR1 FNHDT, CDR2 SITEND (reference sequence). Trimming took 4 bases from V and 1 from J; bases not matched to a gene: 6. The length of the CDR3 is 15 residues. This CDR3 is CASSSRQGGAETLYF. The sequenced CDR3 bases are TGTGCCAGCAGTTCACGACAGGGCGGTGCAGAA.

This clone showed up just a few times. Genes and germline come from the mouse. The CDR3 end is not reached by the read, which stops 4 residues before it; the germline J gene fills it in. The sample holds other DNA sequences that translate to the same CDR3. This chain links TRBV13-2 with TRBJ2-1, with TRBD1 as a possible D gene (5 bases). The CDR3 is 14 amino acids. Trimming cost V 0 bases and J 3 bases, with 7 bases left between them. The germline V gene has CDR1 NNHNN and CDR2 SYGAGS (reference sequence). The covered CDR3 bases are TGTGCCAGCGGTGATGGAGGGGTCTATGCT. Its translation: CASGDGGVYA. The entire CDR3 protein is CASGDGGVYAEQFF.